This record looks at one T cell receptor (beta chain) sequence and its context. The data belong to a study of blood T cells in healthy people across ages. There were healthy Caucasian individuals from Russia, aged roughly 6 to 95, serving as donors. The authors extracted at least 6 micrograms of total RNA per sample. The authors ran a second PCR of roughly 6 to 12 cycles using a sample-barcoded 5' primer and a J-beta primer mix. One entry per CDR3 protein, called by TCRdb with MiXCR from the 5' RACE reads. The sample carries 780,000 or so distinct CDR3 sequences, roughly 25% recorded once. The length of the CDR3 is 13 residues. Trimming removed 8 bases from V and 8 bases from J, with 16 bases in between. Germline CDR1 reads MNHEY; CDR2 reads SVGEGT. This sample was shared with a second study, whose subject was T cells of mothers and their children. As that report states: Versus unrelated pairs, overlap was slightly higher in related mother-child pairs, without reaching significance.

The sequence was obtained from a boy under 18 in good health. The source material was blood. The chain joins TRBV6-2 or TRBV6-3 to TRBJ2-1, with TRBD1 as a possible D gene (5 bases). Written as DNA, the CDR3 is TGTGCCAGCGGAGTAAGGACACCGGATGAGCAGTTCTTC. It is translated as CASGVRTPDEQFF.